This T cell receptor beta chain was captured by sequencing in a study of cytomegalovirus exposure and HLA in healthy donors. Study outcomes and limitations: In an earlier analysis, most TCR beta V segments were productive about 87% or about 30% of the time. According to reports, the classifier identified cytomegalovirus status with high specificity and sensitivity. For TCR beta chains, V- and J-gene trimming was later linked to a missense DCLRE1C variant.

Remarks on this clone: Its antigen is not known.

Samples came from healthy bone marrow donors. Germline V CDR1 and CDR2: PRHDT, FYEKMQ (reference sequence). This CDR3 is built from 16 residues. V lost 4 bases, J lost 1 base, and 4 bases stayed unmatched. This PCR relied on a set of 60 Vbeta primers and 13 Jbeta primers. TCRdb keeps only in-frame clones here, not all; method: immunoSEQ multiplex PCR. The sample has around 130,000 clones; 70% to 90% are singletons. This sequence was found in a man aged 35-49 years in good health and CMV-seronegative. The chain carries TRBV13 and TRBJ2-1; 10 positions match TRBD2. The sample was PBMCs. CDR3 DNA: TGTGCCAGCAGCTACTGGACTAGCGGATCCTACAATGAGCAGTTCTTC. Its protein is CASSYWTSGSYNEQFF. Variable domain in full (rest from reference TRBV13 and TRBJ2-1): AAGVIQSPRHLIKEKRETATLKCYPIPRHDTVYWYQQGPGQDPQFLISFYEKMQSDKGSIPDRFSAQQFSDYHSELNMSSLELGDSALYFCASSYWTSGSYNEQFFGPGTRLTVL.